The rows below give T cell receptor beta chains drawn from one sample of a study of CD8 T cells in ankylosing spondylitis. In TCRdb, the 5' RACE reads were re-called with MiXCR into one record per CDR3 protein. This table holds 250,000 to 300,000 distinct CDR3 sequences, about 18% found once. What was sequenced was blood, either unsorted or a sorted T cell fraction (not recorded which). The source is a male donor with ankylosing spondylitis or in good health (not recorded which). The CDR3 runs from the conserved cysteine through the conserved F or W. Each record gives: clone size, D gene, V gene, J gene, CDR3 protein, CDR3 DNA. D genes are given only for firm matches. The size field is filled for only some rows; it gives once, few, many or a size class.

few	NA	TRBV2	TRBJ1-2	CASSEGGISPYGYTF	TGTGCCAGCAGCGAGGGGGGCATCTCTCCCTATGGCTACACCTTC
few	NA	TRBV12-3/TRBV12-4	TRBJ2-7	CASSQWGGYYEQYF	TGTGCCAGCAGTCAATGGGGTGGGTACTACGAGCAGTACTTC
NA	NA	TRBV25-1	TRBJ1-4	CASSPPDHEKLFF	TGTGCCAGCAGCCCCCCTGACCATGAAAAACTGTTTTTT
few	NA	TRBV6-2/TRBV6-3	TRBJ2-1	CASSPTSYYNEQFF	TGTGCCAGCAGCCCTACTAGTTACTACAATGAGCAGTTCTTC
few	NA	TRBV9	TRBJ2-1	CASSVAGERYNEQFF	TGTGCCAGCAGCGTAGCAGGGGAGCGTTACAATGAGCAGTTCTTC
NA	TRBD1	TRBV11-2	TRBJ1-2	CASRRDRDRDRRSTGTTGYTF	TGTGCCAGCAGACGAGACAGGGATAGAGATCGCCGCTCCACAGGGACGACTGGCTACACCTTC
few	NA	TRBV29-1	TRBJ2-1	CSVETRNNEQFF	TGCAGCGTTGAGACTAGAAACAATGAGCAGTTCTTC
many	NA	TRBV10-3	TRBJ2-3	CAISESDDSALDTQYF	TGTGCCATCAGTGAGTCCGATGACTCAGCCTTGGATACGCAGTATTTT
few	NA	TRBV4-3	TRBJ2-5	CASSQVGRDRGETQYF	TGCGCCAGCAGTCAAGTCGGCCGCGACAGAGGAGAGACCCAGTACTTC
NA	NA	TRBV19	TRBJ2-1	CASSILADYNEQFF	TGTGCCAGTAGTATACTCGCGGACTACAATGAGCAGTTCTTC
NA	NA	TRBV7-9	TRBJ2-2	CASLDLITGELFF	TGTGCCAGCTTAGACCTCATAACCGGGGAGCTGTTTTTT
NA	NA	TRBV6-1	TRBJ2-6	CASSPTRGGANVLTF	TGTGCCAGCAGTCCAACCAGGGGTGGGGCCAACGTCCTGACTTTC
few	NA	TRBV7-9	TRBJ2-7	CASSPTPWESSHEQYF	TGTGCCAGCAGCCCAACCCCTTGGGAGAGTAGCCACGAGCAGTACTTC
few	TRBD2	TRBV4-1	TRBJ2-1	CASSQANVTSGRSEQFF	TGCGCCAGCAGCCAGGCAAATGTGACTAGCGGGAGGAGTGAGCAGTTCTTC
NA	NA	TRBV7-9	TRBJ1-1	CASSRGNTEAFF	TGTGCCAGCTCCAGGGGGAACACTGAAGCTTTCTTT
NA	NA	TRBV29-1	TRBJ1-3	CSAQVSGNAIYF	TGCAGCGCTCAGGTTTCAGGAAACGCCATATATTTT
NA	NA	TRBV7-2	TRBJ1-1	CASSRLMNTEAFF	TGTGCCAGCAGCCGACTTATGAACACTGAAGCTTTCTTT
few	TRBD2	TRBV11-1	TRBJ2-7	CASSLVAIGTSGSDEQYF	TGTGCCAGCAGCTTAGTAGCGATTGGGACTAGCGGGAGTGACGAGCAGTACTTC
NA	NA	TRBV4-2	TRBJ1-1	CASSQGSMNTEAFF	TGTGCCAGCAGCCAAGGAAGCATGAACACTGAAGCTTTCTTT
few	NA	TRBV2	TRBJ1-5	CASSEGTRVGNQPQHF	TGTGCCAGCAGTGAGGGTACCAGGGTCGGGAATCAGCCCCAGCATTTT
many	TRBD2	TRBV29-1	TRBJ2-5	CSVPPPKDSSGSETQYF	TGCAGCGTTCCCCCTCCTAAGGATTCTAGCGGGAGTGAGACCCAGTACTTC
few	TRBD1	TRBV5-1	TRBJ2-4	CASSLGDRLLAKNIQYF	TGCGCCAGCAGCTTGGGGGACAGACTACTAGCCAAAAACATTCAGTACTTC
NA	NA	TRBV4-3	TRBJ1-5	CASSQDRSAYQPQHF	TGCGCCAGCAGCCAAGATAGGTCAGCTTATCAGCCCCAGCATTTT
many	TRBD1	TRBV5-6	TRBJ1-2	CASSLGTGGGYTF	TGTGCCAGCAGCCTCGGGACAGGGGGCGGCTACACCTTC
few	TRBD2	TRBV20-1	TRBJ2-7	CSARDLGSGRETYEQYF	TGCAGTGCTAGAGATCTGGGTAGCGGGAGGGAAACCTACGAGCAGTACTTC